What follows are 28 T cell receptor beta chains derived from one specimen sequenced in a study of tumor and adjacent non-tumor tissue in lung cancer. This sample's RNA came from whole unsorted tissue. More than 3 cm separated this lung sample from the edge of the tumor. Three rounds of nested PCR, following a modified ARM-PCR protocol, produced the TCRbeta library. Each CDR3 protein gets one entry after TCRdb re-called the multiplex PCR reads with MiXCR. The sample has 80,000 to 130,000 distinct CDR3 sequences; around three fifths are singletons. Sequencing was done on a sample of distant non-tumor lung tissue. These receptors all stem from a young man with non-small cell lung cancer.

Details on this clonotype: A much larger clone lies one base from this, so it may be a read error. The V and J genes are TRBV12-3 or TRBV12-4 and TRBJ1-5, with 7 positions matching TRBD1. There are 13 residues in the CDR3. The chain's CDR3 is CSSSPGQAQPQHF. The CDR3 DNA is TGTTCCAGCAGTCCAGGACAGGCTCAGCCCCAGCATTTT.

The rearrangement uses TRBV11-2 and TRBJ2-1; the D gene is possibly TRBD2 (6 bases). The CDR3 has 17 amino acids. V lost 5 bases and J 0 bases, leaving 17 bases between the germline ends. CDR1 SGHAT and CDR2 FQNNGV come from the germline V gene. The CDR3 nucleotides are TGTGCCAGCAGCCTACGTCGGGGGATCAGCTCCTACAATGAGCAGTTCTTC. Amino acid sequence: CASSLRRGISSYNEQFF. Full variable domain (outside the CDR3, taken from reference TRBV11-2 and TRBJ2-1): EAGVAQSPRYKIIEKRQSVAFWCNPISGHATLYWYQQILGQGPKLLIQFQNNGVVDDSQLPKDRFSAERLKGVDSTLKIQPAKLEDSAVYLCASSLRRGISSYNEQFFGPGTRLTVL.

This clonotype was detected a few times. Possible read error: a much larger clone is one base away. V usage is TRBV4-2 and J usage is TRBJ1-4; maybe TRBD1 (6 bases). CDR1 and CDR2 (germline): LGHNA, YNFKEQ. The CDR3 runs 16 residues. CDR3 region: CTSSQRLGGLNEKLFF. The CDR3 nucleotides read TGTACCAGCAGCCAAAGACTTGGGGGCCTGAATGAAAAACTGTTTTTT.

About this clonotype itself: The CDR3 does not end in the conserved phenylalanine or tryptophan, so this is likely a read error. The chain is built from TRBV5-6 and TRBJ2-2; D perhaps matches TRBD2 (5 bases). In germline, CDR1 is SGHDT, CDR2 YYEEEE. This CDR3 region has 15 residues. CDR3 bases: TGTGCCAGCAGCTTGACTCCTGCCAACACCGGGGAACTGTTTCTT. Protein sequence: CASSLTPANTGELFL.

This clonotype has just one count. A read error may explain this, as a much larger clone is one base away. In DNA form, the CDR3 reads TGTGCCAGCAACTCGCAGGGGGCGGACGGCACAGATACGCAGTATTTT. This gives the protein CASNSQGADGTDTQYF. The V gene is TRBV7-3, the J gene TRBJ2-3; 8 bases are a match to TRBD1. CDR1 SGHTA and CDR2 FQGTGA come from the germline V gene. The CDR3 has 16 amino acids. J lost 1 base, V lost 7 bases, and 10 bases had no gene match.

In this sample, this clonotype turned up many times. CDR3 bases: TGTGCCAGCATAATTTCACAGGGGAACACTGAAGCTTTCTTT. Translated: CASIISQGNTEAFF. The chain has TRBV2 and TRBJ1-1; D may be TRBD1 (6 bases). The CDR3 has 14 amino acids. Germline V CDR1 and CDR2: SNHLY, FYNNEI. Trimming removed 7 bases from V and 1 base from J, with 13 bases in between. The variable domain in full, with the rest retrieved from reference TRBV2 and TRBJ1-1, is EPEVTQTPSHQVTQMGQEVILRCVPISNHLYFYWYRQILGQKVEFLVSFYNNEISEKSEIFDDQFSVERPDGSNFTLKIRSTKLEDSAMYFCASIISQGNTEAFFGQGTRLTVV.

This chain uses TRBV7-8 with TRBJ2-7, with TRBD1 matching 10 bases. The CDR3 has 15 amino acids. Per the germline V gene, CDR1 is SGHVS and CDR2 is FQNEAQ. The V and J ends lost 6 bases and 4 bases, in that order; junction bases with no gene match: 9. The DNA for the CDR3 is TGTGCCAGCAGTCTCGACCCGGGACAGGGGTACGAGCAGTACTTC. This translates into CASSLDPGQGYEQYF.

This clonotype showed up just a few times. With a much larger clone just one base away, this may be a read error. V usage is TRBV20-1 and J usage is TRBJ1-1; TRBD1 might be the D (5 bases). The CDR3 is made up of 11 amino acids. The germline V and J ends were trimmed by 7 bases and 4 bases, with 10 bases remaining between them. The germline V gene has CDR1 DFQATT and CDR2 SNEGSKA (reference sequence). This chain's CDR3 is CSVKGSTEAFF. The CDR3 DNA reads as TGCAGTGTCAAGGGGAGCACTGAAGCTTTCTTT.

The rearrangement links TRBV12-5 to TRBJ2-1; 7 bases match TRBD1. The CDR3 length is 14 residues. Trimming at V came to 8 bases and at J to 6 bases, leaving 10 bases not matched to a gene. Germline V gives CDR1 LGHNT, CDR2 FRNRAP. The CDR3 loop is CASRSDRLANEQFF. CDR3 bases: TGTGCTAGTCGTTCGGACAGGTTGGCCAATGAGCAGTTCTTC.

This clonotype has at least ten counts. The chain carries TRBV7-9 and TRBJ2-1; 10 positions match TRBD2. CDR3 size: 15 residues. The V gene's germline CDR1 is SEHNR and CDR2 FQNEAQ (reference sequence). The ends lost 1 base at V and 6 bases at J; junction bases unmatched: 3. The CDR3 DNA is TGTGCCAGCAGCTTAGAACTAGCGGGGTCCAATGAGCAGTTCTTC. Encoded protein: CASSLELAGSNEQFF.

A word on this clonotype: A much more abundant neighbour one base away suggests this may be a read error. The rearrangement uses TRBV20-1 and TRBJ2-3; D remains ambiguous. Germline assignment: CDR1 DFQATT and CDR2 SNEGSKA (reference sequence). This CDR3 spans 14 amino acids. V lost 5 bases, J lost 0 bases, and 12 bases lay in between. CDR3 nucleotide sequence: TGCAGTGCTGGCGACGGAGCGAGCACAGATACGCAGTATTTT. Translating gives CSAGDGASTDTQYF.

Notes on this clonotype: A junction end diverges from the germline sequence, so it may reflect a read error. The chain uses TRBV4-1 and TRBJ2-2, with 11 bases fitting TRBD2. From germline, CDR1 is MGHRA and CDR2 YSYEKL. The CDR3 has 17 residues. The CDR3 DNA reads TGCGCCAGCAGCCAAGATAGCGGGGGGGCACACACCGGGAAGCTGTTTTTT. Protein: CASSQDSGGAHTGKLFF.

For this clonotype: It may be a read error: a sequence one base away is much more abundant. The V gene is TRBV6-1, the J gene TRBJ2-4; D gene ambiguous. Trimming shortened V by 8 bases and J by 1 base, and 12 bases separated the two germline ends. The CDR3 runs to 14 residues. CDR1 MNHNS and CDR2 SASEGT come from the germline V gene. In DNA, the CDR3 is TGTGCCAGCGCTATGATGTGGGCCAAAAACATTCAGTACTTC. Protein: CASAMMWAKNIQYF.

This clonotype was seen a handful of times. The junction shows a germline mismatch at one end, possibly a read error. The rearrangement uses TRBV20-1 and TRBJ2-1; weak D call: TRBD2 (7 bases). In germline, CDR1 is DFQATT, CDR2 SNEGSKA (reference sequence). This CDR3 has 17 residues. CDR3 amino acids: CSTRWGLADTPYNEQFF. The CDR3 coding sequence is TGCAGTACTAGGTGGGGGCTAGCGGATACGCCCTACAATGAGCAGTTCTTC.

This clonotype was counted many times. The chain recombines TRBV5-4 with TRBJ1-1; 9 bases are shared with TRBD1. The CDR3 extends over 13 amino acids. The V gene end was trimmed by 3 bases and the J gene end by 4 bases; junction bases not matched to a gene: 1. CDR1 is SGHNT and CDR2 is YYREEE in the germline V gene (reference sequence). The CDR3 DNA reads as TGTGCCAGCAGCTCGACAGGGGGCACTGAAGCTTTCTTT. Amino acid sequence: CASSSTGGTEAFF. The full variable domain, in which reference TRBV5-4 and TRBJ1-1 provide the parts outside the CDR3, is ETGVTQSPTHLIKTRGQQVTLRCSSQSGHNTVSWYQQALGQGPQFIFQYYREEENGRGNFPPRFSGLQFPNYSSELNVNALELDDSALYLCASSSTGGTEAFFGQGTRLTVV.

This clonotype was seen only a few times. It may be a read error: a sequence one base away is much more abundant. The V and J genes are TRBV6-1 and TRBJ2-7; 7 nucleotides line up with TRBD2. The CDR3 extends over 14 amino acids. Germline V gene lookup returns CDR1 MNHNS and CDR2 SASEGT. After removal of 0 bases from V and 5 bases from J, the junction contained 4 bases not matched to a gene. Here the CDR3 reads CASSEAGDYHEQYF. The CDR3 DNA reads TGTGCCAGCAGTGAAGCGGGGGACTACCACGAGCAGTACTTC.

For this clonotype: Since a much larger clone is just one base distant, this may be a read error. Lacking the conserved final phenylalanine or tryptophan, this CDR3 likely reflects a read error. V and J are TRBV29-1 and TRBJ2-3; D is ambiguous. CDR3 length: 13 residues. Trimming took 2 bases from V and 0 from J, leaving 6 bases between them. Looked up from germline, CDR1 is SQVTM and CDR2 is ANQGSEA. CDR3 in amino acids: CSVEPVSTDTQYL. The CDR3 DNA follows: TGCAGCGTTGAACCTGTGAGCACAGATACGCAGTATTTA.

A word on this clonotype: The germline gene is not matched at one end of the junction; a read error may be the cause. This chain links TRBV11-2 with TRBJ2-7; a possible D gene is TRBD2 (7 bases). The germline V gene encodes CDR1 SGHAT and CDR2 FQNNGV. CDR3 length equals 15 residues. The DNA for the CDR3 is TGTGACAGCAGCCGGAGTGGGGGGCTAGCGGTCAAGCAGTACTTC. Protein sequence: CDSSRSGGLAVKQYF.

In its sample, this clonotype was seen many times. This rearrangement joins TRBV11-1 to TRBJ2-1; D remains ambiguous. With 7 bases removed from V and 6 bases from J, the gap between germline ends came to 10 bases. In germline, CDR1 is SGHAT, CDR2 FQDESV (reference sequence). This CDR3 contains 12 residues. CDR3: CASNPDGNEQFF. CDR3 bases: TGTGCCAGCAACCCTGACGGCAATGAGCAGTTCTTC.

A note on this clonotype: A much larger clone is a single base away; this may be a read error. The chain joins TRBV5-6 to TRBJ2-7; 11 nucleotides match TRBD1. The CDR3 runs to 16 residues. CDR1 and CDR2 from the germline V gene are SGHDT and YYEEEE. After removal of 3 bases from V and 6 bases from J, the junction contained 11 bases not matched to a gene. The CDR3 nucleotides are TGTGCCAGCAGCTGGGGAGAGGGACAGGGGGTCGCCGAGCAGTACTTC. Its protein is CASSWGEGQGVAEQYF. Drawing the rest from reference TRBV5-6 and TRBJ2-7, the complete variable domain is DAGVTQSPTHLIKTRGQQVTLRCSPKSGHDTVSWYQQALGQGPQFIFQYYEEEERQRGNFPDRFSGHQFPNYSSELNVNALLLGDSALYLCASSWGEGQGVAEQYFGPGTRLTVT.

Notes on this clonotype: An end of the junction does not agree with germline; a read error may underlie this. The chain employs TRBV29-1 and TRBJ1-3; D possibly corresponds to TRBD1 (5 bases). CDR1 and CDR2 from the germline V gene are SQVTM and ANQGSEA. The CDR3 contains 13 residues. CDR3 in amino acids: CSARGWNGDTIYF. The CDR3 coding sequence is TGTAGCGCCCGGGGGTGGAATGGAGACACCATATATTTT.

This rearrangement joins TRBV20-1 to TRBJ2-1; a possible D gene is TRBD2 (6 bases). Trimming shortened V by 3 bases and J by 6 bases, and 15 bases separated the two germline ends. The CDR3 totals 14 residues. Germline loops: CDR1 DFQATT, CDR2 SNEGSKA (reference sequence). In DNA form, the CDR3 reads TGCAGTGCTAGGAGTGGGGAGGCCGTCAATGAGCAGTTCTTC. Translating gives CSARSGEAVNEQFF.

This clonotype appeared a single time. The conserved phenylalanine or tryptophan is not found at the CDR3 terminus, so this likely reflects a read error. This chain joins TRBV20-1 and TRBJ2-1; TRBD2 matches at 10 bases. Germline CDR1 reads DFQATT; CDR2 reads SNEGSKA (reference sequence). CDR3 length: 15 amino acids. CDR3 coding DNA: TGCAGCGCCCTGACCGGGACTAGCGTTCTCCATGAGCAGTTCTAT. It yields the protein CSALTGTSVLHEQFY.

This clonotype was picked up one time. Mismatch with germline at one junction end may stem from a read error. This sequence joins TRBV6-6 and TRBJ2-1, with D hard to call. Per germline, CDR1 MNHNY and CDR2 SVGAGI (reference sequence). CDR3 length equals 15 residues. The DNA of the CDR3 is TGTACCAGCACCCTTCCTCTTTCTTCCTACAATGAGCAGTTCTTC. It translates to CTSTLPLSSYNEQFF.

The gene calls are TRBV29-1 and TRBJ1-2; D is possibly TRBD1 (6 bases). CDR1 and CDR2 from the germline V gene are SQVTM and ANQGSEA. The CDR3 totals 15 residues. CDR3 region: CSVDAAGAILGGYTF. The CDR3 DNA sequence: TGCTCCGTTGATGCGGCAGGGGCGATCCTGGGAGGCTACACCTTC.

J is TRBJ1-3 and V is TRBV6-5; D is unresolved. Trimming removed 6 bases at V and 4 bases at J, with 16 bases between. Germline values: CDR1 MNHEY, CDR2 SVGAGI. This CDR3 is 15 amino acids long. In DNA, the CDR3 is TGTGCCAGCAGCCTCCACTTCGGCTTCGGAAACACCATATATTTT. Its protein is CASSLHFGFGNTIYF.

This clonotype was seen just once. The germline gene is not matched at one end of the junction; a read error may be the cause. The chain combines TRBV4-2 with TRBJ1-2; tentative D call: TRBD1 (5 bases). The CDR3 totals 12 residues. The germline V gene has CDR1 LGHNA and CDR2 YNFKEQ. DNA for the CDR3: TGTGCCAGTATGGGGGGAGTCTATGGTTACACCTTC. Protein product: CASMGGVYGYTF.

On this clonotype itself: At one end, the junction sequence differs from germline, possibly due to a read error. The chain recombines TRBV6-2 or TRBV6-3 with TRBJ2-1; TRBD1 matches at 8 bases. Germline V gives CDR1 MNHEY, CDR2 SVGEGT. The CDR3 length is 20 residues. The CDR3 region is CAGSYSAGQGYPSSYNEQFF. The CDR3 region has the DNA TGTGCCGGCAGTTACTCGGCAGGACAGGGCTACCCAAGCTCCTACAATGAGCAGTTCTTC.